The clone carrying this T cell receptor beta chain has a count of ten or more. The germline V gene has CDR1 SGHAT and CDR2 FQNNGV. Trimming took 3 bases from V and 6 from J, leaving 12 bases between them. This CDR3 is 13 amino acids long. Each CDR3 protein gets one entry after TCRdb re-called the 5' RACE reads with MiXCR. The table has about 35,000 distinct CDR3 sequences, 10% seen once. The sample is drawn from a study of CD8 T cells in ankylosing spondylitis. V usage is TRBV11-2 and J usage is TRBJ2-7; D perhaps matches TRBD2 (6 bases). The receptor comes from a male donor with ankylosing spondylitis or in good health (not recorded which). Material for sequencing was blood, either unsorted or a sorted T cell fraction (not recorded which). CDR3 coding DNA: TGTGCCAGCAGCTTGGGACTTTTGTCCGAGCAGTACTTC. Its protein product is CASSLGLLSEQYF.